The rows below give T cell receptor beta chains drawn from one sample of a study of OX40 agonist ivuxolimab in advanced cancers. TCRdb keeps only in-frame clones here, not all; method: immunoSEQ multiplex PCR. In the table there are tens of thousands of clones, about 84% of which are singletons. The sequenced sample was CD4+ or CD8+ T cells sorted from blood, obtained in a trial of the OX40 agonist ivuxolimab. The source of these receptors is an adult with an advanced solid tumor such as melanoma, head and neck, liver or kidney cancer. Each CDR3 is given with its conserved first and last residue. D genes are given only for firm matches. A row's size may be missing; if present it is once, few, many or a size class.

J gene	clone size	D gene	V gene	CDR3 DNA	CDR3 protein
TRBJ2-7	NA	NA	TRBV7-9	TGTGCCAGCAGCGATATGGGCGAGCAGTACTTC	CASSDMGEQYF
TRBJ1-5	NA	NA	TRBV6-1	TGTGCCAGCAGAGGGACCAATCAGCCCCAGCATTTT	CASRGTNQPQHF
TRBJ2-5	NA	NA	TRBV20-1	TGCAGTGCCCAAAAGCAGGAGACCCAGTACTTC	CSAQKQETQYF
TRBJ2-7	NA	NA	TRBV4-2	TGTGCCAGCAGCCAAGAAGGTGGGGGCTCCTACGAGCAGTACTTC	CASSQEGGGSYEQYF
TRBJ1-3	few	NA	TRBV4-1	TGCGCCAGCAGCCAAGGAGGTTTGGGACCCACCCGGGTTACCATATATTTT	CASSQGGLGPTRVTIYF
TRBJ2-2	NA	NA	TRBV11-3	TGTGCCAGCAGCTTAGATCTCCAGGGGCTGTTTTTT	CASSLDLQGLFF
TRBJ1-2	NA	TRBD1	TRBV11-2	TGTGCCAGCGCCTTGACAGGGGGCATGTATGGCTACACCTTC	CASALTGGMYGYTF
TRBJ1-5	once	NA	TRBV18	TGTGCCAGCTCACCACCGGCCTTATCAGGAGGCAATCAGCCCCAGCATTTT	CASSPPALSGGNQPQHF
TRBJ2-2	NA	NA	TRBV27	TGTGCCAGCAGTAGACTTAACACCGGGGAGCTGTTTTTT	CASSRLNTGELFF
TRBJ1-4	NA	NA	TRBV29-1	TGCAGCGCTGCGGCAGGCGGTAATGAAAAACTGTTTTTT	CSAAAGGNEKLFF
TRBJ1-2	NA	NA	TRBV29-1	TGCAGCGTTGAAAAGGTAGCAGGACCCTCTGGCTACACCTTC	CSVEKVAGPSGYTF
TRBJ2-1	NA	NA	TRBV7-3	TGTGCCAGCAGCTTAGTCCGGGGTAGGAATGAGCAGTTCTTC	CASSLVRGRNEQFF
TRBJ1-1	NA	TRBD1	TRBV7-3	TGTGCCAGCAGCCCGCGGGGGGACAGGGATAGAACTGAAGCTTTCTTT	CASSPRGDRDRTEAFF
TRBJ2-3	NA	TRBD2	TRBV29-1	TGCAGCGTTGTTCCTAGCGGGGGCCTTAGCACAGATACGCAGTATTTT	CSVVPSGGLSTDTQYF
TRBJ2-2	NA	NA	TRBV28	TGTGCCAGCAGTCTAACGAACACCGGGGAGCTGTTTTTT	CASSLTNTGELFF
TRBJ2-3	NA	TRBD2	TRBV2	TGTGCCAGCGGACGGACTAGGGGAGAAGGCACGCAGTATTTT	CASGRTRGEGTQYF
TRBJ1-5	NA	NA	TRBV10-3	TGTGCCATCAGTGAGCGGGCAGGGGATCAGCCCCAGCATTTT	CAISERAGDQPQHF
TRBJ2-6	few	NA	TRBV7-6	TGTGCCAGCAGCTACGCAAGGGGTTCTGGGGCCAACGTCCTGACTTTC	CASSYARGSGANVLTF
TRBJ2-5	once	NA	TRBV7-6	TGTGCCAGCAGCCTGCAAGAGACCCAGTACTTC	CASSLQETQYF
TRBJ1-5	once	NA	TRBV7-9	TGTGCCAGCAGCTTGGGGGGGCTGAATCAGCCCCAGCATTTT	CASSLGGLNQPQHF
TRBJ1-1	once	NA	TRBV29-1	TGCAGCGGGGACACCTCGAACACTGAAGCTTTCTTT	CSGDTSNTEAFF
TRBJ1-5	NA	NA	TRBV6-6	TGTGCCAGCAGCGAACCGGGAAATAATCAGCCCCAGCATTTT	CASSEPGNNQPQHF
TRBJ1-5	NA	NA	TRBV2	TGTGCCAGCAGTGATCAGCAGGCGAGGAATCAGCCCCAGCATTTT	CASSDQQARNQPQHF
TRBJ1-3	NA	TRBD1	TRBV5-4	TGTGCCATCTCCTCCGGGACAGGGGGAACTGGAAACACCATATATTTT	CAISSGTGGTGNTIYF
TRBJ2-7	NA	NA	TRBV18	TGTGCCAGCTCACCACGCGGGTACGAGCAGTACTTC	CASSPRGYEQYF
TRBJ2-1	NA	NA	TRBV7-3	TGTGCCAGCAGCTCCAACTCACACAGGGATGAGCAGTTCTTC	CASSSNSHRDEQFF
TRBJ2-7	NA	NA	TRBV9	TGTGCCAGCAGCGTAGGAGGGGGGGTAATGGGCTACGAGCAGTACTTC	CASSVGGGVMGYEQYF
TRBJ1-1	once	TRBD1	TRBV6-1	TGTGCCAGCAGTGAACATCAGGGGGCGGATTTCACTGAAGCTTTCTTT	CASSEHQGADFTEAFF
TRBJ1-2	NA	TRBD1	TRBV15	TGTGCCACCAGCAGAGCCTCGGGGACAGAAAACTATGGCTACACCTTC	CATSRASGTENYGYTF
TRBJ1-1	NA	NA	TRBV29-1	TGCAGCGTTGGGGGTCAGGGTATTGAAGCTTTCTTT	CSVGGQGIEAFF
TRBJ1-1	NA	NA	TRBV6-1	TGTGCCAGCAGTTCCCTGGACCACGCTGAAGCTTTCTTT	CASSSLDHAEAFF
TRBJ1-2	NA	NA	TRBV7-8	TGTGCCAGCAGCTTAATACAGGGAGGTGGCTACACCTTC	CASSLIQGGGYTF
TRBJ2-1	NA	TRBD2	TRBV27	TGTGCCAGCAGTTCGTTAGCGGGAAAGGGCAATGAGCAGTTCTTC	CASSSLAGKGNEQFF
TRBJ1-2	NA	TRBD1	TRBV5-4	TGTGCCAGCAGCTTGGACGGCAGGGGGTCCTATGGCTACACCTTC	CASSLDGRGSYGYTF
TRBJ2-7	NA	NA	TRBV5-1	TGCGCCAGCAGATTCGACGGCGAGCAGTACTTC	CASRFDGEQYF
TRBJ2-3	NA	NA	TRBV27	TGTGCCAGCAGCACGCGGCAGGGAGACGATACGCAGTATTTT	CASSTRQGDDTQYF
TRBJ2-1	NA	TRBD2	TRBV5-4	TGTGCCAGCAGCCCGGGACTAGCGGAGTACAATGAGCAGTTCTTC	CASSPGLAEYNEQFF
TRBJ1-4	NA	NA	TRBV23-1	TGCGCCAGCAGTCAATCTGTATCGGGGGCAACTAATGAAAAACTGTTTTTT	CASSQSVSGATNEKLFF
TRBJ1-2	NA	NA	TRBV18	TGTGCCAGCTCACCATCTGGGAACCCCACTTCCACCTTC	CASSPSGNPTSTF